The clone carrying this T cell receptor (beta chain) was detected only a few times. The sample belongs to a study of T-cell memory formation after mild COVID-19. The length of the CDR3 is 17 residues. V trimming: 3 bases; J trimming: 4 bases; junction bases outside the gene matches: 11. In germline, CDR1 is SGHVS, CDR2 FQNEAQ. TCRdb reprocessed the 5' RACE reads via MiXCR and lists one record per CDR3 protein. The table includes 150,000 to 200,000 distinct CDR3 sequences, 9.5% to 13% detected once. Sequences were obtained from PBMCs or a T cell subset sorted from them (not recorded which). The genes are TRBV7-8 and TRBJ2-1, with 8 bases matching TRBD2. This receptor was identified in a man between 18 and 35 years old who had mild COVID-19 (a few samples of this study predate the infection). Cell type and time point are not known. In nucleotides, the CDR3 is TGTGCCAGCAGCTTCCGAGCGGGGGCCATAACTTACAATGAGCAGTTCTTC. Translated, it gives CASSFRAGAITYNEQFF.